The 30 T cell receptor beta chains reported below all come from one sample, sequenced in a study of T cell responses to AZD1222 COVID-19 vaccine. Sequenced by immunoSEQ multiplex PCR; TCRdb stores in-frame clones only, minus some. The sample holds around 180,000 clones, over 80% seen once. This specimen was peripheral blood, taken on day 0 of AZD1222 vaccination. These receptor sequences come from an adult in good health.

The chain is built from TRBV27 and TRBJ1-2; possibly TRBD1 for D (5 bases). V was shortened by 7 bases and J by 2 bases, with 14 bases between the two germline ends. In germline, CDR1 is MNHEY, CDR2 SMNVEV (reference sequence). The CDR3 runs 14 residues. The CDR3 DNA sequence: TGTGCCAGCAAGTTGGGTGGGGGGAACTATGGCTACACCTTC. Amino acids: CASKLGGGNYGYTF.

The genes are TRBV3-1 (or the pseudogene TRBV3-2) and TRBJ2-1; a weak D match, TRBD2 (5 bases). Germline V CDR1 and CDR2: LGHDT, YNNKEL (reference sequence). The CDR3 has 13 residues. V lost 6 bases, J lost 0 bases, and 6 bases lay in between. CDR3 in amino acids: CASRLASYNEQFF. CDR3 coding DNA: TGTGCCAGCAGGCTAGCCTCCTACAATGAGCAGTTCTTC.

The chain uses TRBV4-3 and TRBJ1-6; D call uncertain. V was pared by 1 base and J by 0 bases, with 19 bases between. The CDR3 consists of 20 residues. The germline gives CDR1 LGHNA, CDR2 YSLEER. CDR3 protein: CASSQVPPRYMSSYNSPLHF. The CDR3 bases are TGCGCCAGCAGCCAAGTCCCCCCCAGGTATATGAGCTCCTATAATTCACCCCTCCACTTT.

V usage is TRBV27 and J usage is TRBJ2-1, with D possibly matching TRBD1 (5 bases). The CDR3 is made up of 13 amino acids. Per germline, CDR1 MNHEY and CDR2 SMNVEV (reference sequence). Between the trimmed V and J ends, which lost 5 bases and 0 bases, there was a span of 5 bases. The CDR3 coding sequence is TGTGCCAGCAGTAGGGGCTCCTACAATGAGCAGTTCTTC. It translates to CASSRGSYNEQFF.

With respect to this clone: Sequence at one end of the junction differs from germline and may be a read error. This sequence joins TRBV5-4 and TRBJ1-1; 11 nucleotides align to TRBD1. CDR3 length: 14 amino acids. In germline, CDR1 is SGHNT, CDR2 YYREEE (reference sequence). CDR3 coding DNA: TGTGCCAGCAGCTCAGGACAGGGGGCGCCCCAGCTTACCTTT. Encoded protein: CASSSGQGAPQLTF.

The J gene is TRBJ2-1, the V gene TRBV6-5; TRBD1 aligns across 9 bases. The CDR3 covers 15 residues. V trimming: 5 bases; J trimming: 7 bases; junction bases outside the gene matches: 9. Germline V gene data show CDR1 as MNHEY and CDR2 as SVGAGI. The CDR3 bases are TGTGCCAGCAGTCCCGGGACAGGGTTAGAGAATGAGCAGTTCTTC. Residues: CASSPGTGLENEQFF.

V is TRBV25-1 and J is TRBJ2-1; D is ambiguous. The CDR3 spans 13 residues. Trimming shortened V by 5 bases and J by 8 bases, and 13 bases separated the two germline ends. Germline loops: CDR1 MGHDK, CDR2 SYGVNS. Here the CDR3 DNA reads TGTGCCAGCAGTCACCGATCAATGGATGAGCAGTTCTTC. Translating gives CASSHRSMDEQFF. Based on the CDR3 plus reference TRBV25-1 and TRBJ2-1, the full variable domain is EADIYQTPRYLVIGTGKKITLECSQTMGHDKMYWYQQDPGMELHLIHYSYGVNSTEKGDLSSESTVSRIRTEHFPLTLESARPSHTSQYLCASSHRSMDEQFFGPGTRLTVL.

DNA for the CDR3: TGTGCCAGCAGCTTGTTGTCGAACACCGGGGAGCTGTTTTTT. The encoded protein is CASSLLSNTGELFF. The chain has TRBV5-4 and TRBJ2-2; D uncertain. Germline V lookup: CDR1 SGHNT, CDR2 YYREEE (reference sequence). Trimming shortened V by 1 base and J by 0 bases, and 4 bases separated the two germline ends. CDR3 length: 14 residues.

The CDR3 sequence is CASSTFAGAGGLVGGYTF. DNA for the CDR3: TGTGCCAGCAGTACATTCGCTGGGGCAGGAGGTCTCGTGGGAGGCTACACCTTC. The rearrangement joins TRBV27 to TRBJ1-2, with D possibly being TRBD1 (5 bases). This CDR3 comprises 18 residues. Trimming removed 5 bases from V and 8 bases from J, with 30 bases in between. CDR1 and CDR2 (germline): MNHEY, SMNVEV (reference sequence).

The chain has TRBV28 and TRBJ1-6; no clear D. V lost 6 bases, J lost 5 bases, and 17 bases lay in between. Germline V gene sequence: CDR1 MDHEN, CDR2 SYDVKM. The CDR3 covers 16 residues. The CDR3 spells CASRGLAGKHNSPLHF. CDR3 nucleotides: TGTGCCAGCAGAGGCCTTGCAGGCAAACATAATTCACCCCTCCACTTT. Full variable domain (outside the CDR3, taken from reference TRBV28 and TRBJ1-6): DVKVTQSSRYLVKRTGEKVFLECVQDMDHENMFWYRQDPGLGLRLIYFSYDVKMKEKGDIPEGYSVSREKKERFSLILESASTNQTSMYLCASRGLAGKHNSPLHFGNGTRLTVT.

The chain uses TRBV6-5 and TRBJ1-2; D gene ambiguous. This CDR3 is built from 14 residues. Trimming took 8 bases from V and 4 from J, leaving 17 bases between them. The germline V gene has CDR1 MNHEY and CDR2 SVGAGI. The CDR3 bases are TGTGCCAGCTTTTCGGGTGCGGGTGGCTATGGCTACACCTTC. As protein: CASFSGAGGYGYTF.

The V and J genes are TRBV5-1 and TRBJ2-7; D might be TRBD1 (6 bases). CDR1 SGHRS and CDR2 YFSETQ come from the germline V gene. V lost 4 bases, J lost 4 bases, and 12 bases lay in between. This CDR3 contains 13 residues. The CDR3 DNA reads as TGCGCCAGCAGCATTGGGGACACTTACGAGCAGTACGTC. Its translation is CASSIGDTYEQYV.

This chain links TRBV3-1 (or the pseudogene TRBV3-2) with TRBJ2-2; D perhaps matches TRBD2 (7 bases). The CDR3 spans 16 residues. Germline V lookup: CDR1 LGHDT, CDR2 YNNKEL (reference sequence). Trimming removed 7 bases at V and 8 bases at J, with 23 bases between. CDR3 residues: CASTSTPRGGAGELFF. The CDR3 bases are TGTGCCAGCACCTCGACGCCCCGAGGGGGGGCTGGGGAGCTGTTTTTT.

The V call is TRBV18, the J call TRBJ1-1, with 8 nucleotides matching TRBD1. The ends lost 0 bases at V and 3 bases at J; junction bases unmatched: 18. CDR3 size: 20 residues. CDR1 KGHSH and CDR2 LQKENI come from the germline V gene. The CDR3 sequence: CASSPPGDTGRGPGDTEAFF. The CDR3 coding sequence is TGTGCCAGCTCACCACCGGGGGATACCGGCAGGGGGCCGGGGGACACTGAAGCTTTCTTT.

The V and J genes are TRBV27 and TRBJ1-1; 8 nucleotides align to TRBD1. Germline V gene lookup returns CDR1 MNHEY and CDR2 SMNVEV (reference sequence). Unmatched junction bases numbered 10, after V lost 5 bases and J lost 8 bases. The length of the CDR3 is 14 residues. The CDR3: CASSSWTGFIEAFF. CDR3 DNA: TGTGCCAGCAGTAGCTGGACAGGGTTCATAGAAGCTTTCTTT.

The chain joins TRBV27 to TRBJ2-3; TRBD2 aligns across 10 bases. The V gene end was trimmed by 3 bases and the J gene end by 6 bases; junction bases not matched to a gene: 6. Germline CDR1 and CDR2: MNHEY and SMNVEV (reference sequence). The CDR3 runs to 15 residues. CDR3 nucleotides: TGTGCCAGCAGTTTTATGGCTAGCGGGAGTGATACGCAGTATTTT. This translates into CASSFMASGSDTQYF.

V usage is TRBV5-1 and J usage is TRBJ1-1; possible D gene TRBD1, 6 bases. Trimming pared 1 base from V and 6 bases from J, leaving 16 bases between. Germline CDR1 is SGHRS and CDR2 is YFSETQ. The CDR3 loop spans 15 amino acids. For the CDR3, the DNA is TGCGCCAGCAGCTTGCAAAACAGGGCGGCCGCTGAAGCTTTCTTT. Protein sequence: CASSLQNRAAAEAFF.

The rearrangement uses TRBV4-3 and TRBJ1-1; D is perhaps TRBD1 (5 bases). The CDR3 extends over 15 amino acids. Germline V gives CDR1 LGHNA, CDR2 YSLEER. V was clipped by 0 bases and J by 0 bases, with 8 bases between them. CDR3: CASSQDWGLNTEAFF. DNA of the CDR3: TGCGCCAGCAGCCAAGATTGGGGACTGAACACTGAAGCTTTCTTT.

The CDR3 region has the DNA TGTGCCAGCAGTTATAATCGCGGTAATTCACCCCTCCACTTT. Encoded protein: CASSYNRGNSPLHF. J is TRBJ1-6 and V is TRBV6-5; D gene unclear. CDR1 MNHEY and CDR2 SVGAGI come from the germline V gene. This CDR3 comprises 14 residues. V lost 3 bases, J lost 6 bases, and 9 bases lay in between.

The V and J genes are TRBV4-1 and TRBJ2-1; D remains ambiguous. The CDR3 covers 15 residues. Per germline, CDR1 MGHRA and CDR2 YSYEKL. With 0 bases removed from V and 2 bases from J, the gap between germline ends came to 8 bases. For the CDR3, the DNA is TGCGCCAGCAGCCAAGATAGAGAGGCCTACAATGAGCAGTTCTTC. Its protein product is CASSQDREAYNEQFF.

The V and J genes are TRBV5-1 and TRBJ2-5, with TRBD1 matching 7 bases. Germline lookup yields CDR1 SGHRS and CDR2 YFSETQ. The V and J ends lost 7 bases and 2 bases, in that order; junction bases with no gene match: 2. The CDR3 is 12 residues long. CDR3 in amino acids: CASGTEQETQYF. The CDR3, as DNA: TGCGCCAGCGGGACAGAGCAAGAGACCCAGTACTTC. Drawing the rest from reference TRBV5-1 and TRBJ2-5, the complete variable domain is KAGVTQTPRYLIKTRGQQVTLSCSPISGHRSVSWYQQTPGQGLQFLFEYFSETQRNKGNFPGRFSGRQFSNSRSEMNVSTLELGDSALYLCASGTEQETQYFGPGTRLLVL.

The rearrangement joins TRBV7-8 to TRBJ2-2, with a possible D match to TRBD2 (5 bases). The CDR3 spans 16 residues. The V and J ends lost 1 base and 1 base respectively, with 10 bases between them. Germline CDR1 is SGHVS and CDR2 is FQNEAQ. The CDR3, as DNA: TGTGCCAGCAGCTTAGGGCTAGCTCTGAACACCGGGGAGCTGTTTTTT. This gives the protein CASSLGLALNTGELFF.

The chain has TRBV28 and TRBJ1-2, with 8 bases identical to TRBD1. This CDR3 has 12 residues. CDR1 is MDHEN, CDR2 SYDVKM, per germline. Trimming took 4 bases from V and 9 from J; bases not matched to a gene: 4. The CDR3: CASSSGQGSYTF. The CDR3 DNA sequence: TGTGCCAGCAGTTCAGGACAGGGCAGCTACACCTTC.

The gene calls are TRBV11-2 and TRBJ2-1; 7 bases fit TRBD1. V trimming: 5 bases; J trimming: 11 bases; junction bases outside the gene matches: 15. Germline CDR1 and CDR2: SGHAT and FQNNGV. The CDR3 length is 15 residues. The CDR3 protein is CASSRPGTVSIQQFF. In DNA form, the CDR3 reads TGTGCCAGCAGCCGACCCGGGACAGTCTCAATACAGCAGTTCTTC.

The chain combines TRBV29-1 with TRBJ2-2, with D tentatively TRBD1 (5 bases). CDR1 SQVTM and CDR2 ANQGSEA come from the germline V gene. The length of the CDR3 is 14 residues. The ends were cut back, 6 bases at V and 5 bases at J, with 16 bases in the middle. The CDR3 loop is CSVAGQGVTGELFF. DNA for the CDR3: TGCAGCGTCGCCGGGCAGGGTGTAACCGGGGAGCTGTTTTTT.

This chain joins TRBV5-4 and TRBJ1-1; D is unresolved. CDR1 and CDR2 (germline): SGHNT, YYREEE (reference sequence). Trimming removed 0 bases from V and 1 base from J, with 4 bases in between. The CDR3 runs to 13 residues. For the CDR3, the DNA is TGTGCCAGCAGCTTGGACGAGAACACTGAAGCTTTCTTT. It codes for CASSLDENTEAFF. Drawing the rest from reference TRBV5-4 and TRBJ1-1, the complete variable domain is ETGVTQSPTHLIKTRGQQVTLRCSSQSGHNTVSWYQQALGQGPQFIFQYYREEENGRGNFPPRFSGLQFPNYSSELNVNALELDDSALYLCASSLDENTEAFFGQGTRLTVV.

The chain links TRBV11-1 to TRBJ1-2; the D is unclear. The germline gives CDR1 SGHAT, CDR2 FQDESV (reference sequence). The V and J ends lost 1 base and 8 bases respectively, with 8 bases between them. The CDR3 has 12 amino acids. The CDR3 DNA follows: TGTGCCAGCAGCTTAGACGGGAACGGCTACACCTTC. Residues: CASSLDGNGYTF.

The chain uses TRBV5-4 and TRBJ2-2; D call uncertain. CDR1 is SGHNT and CDR2 is YYREEE in the germline V gene (reference sequence). V dropped 10 bases and J dropped 6 bases, with 19 bases sitting between them. The CDR3 has 14 residues. The CDR3 DNA reads TGTGCCTCGGCTCTGGGGTCAATCCCCGGGGAGCTGTTTTTT. Translating gives CASALGSIPGELFF.

The CDR3 sequence: CASSQSGDQPQHF. In nucleotides, the CDR3 is TGTGCCAGCAGCCAATCGGGGGATCAGCCCCAGCATTTT. V is TRBV7-9 and J is TRBJ1-5; D is perhaps TRBD1 (5 bases). The germline V gene has CDR1 SEHNR and CDR2 FQNEAQ (reference sequence). V lost 5 bases and J 5 bases, leaving 10 bases between the germline ends. The CDR3 extends over 13 amino acids.

This clone was observed once. This chain links TRBV4-1 with TRBJ2-2, with TRBD2 identical over 8 bases. CDR3 length: 14 residues. The germline CDR1 and CDR2 sequences are MGHRA and YSYEKL. The V and J ends lost 6 bases and 4 bases, in that order; junction bases with no gene match: 4. CDR3 protein: CASRSAGATGELFF. In DNA, the CDR3 is TGCGCCAGCAGATCAGCGGGGGCCACCGGGGAGCTGTTTTTT.